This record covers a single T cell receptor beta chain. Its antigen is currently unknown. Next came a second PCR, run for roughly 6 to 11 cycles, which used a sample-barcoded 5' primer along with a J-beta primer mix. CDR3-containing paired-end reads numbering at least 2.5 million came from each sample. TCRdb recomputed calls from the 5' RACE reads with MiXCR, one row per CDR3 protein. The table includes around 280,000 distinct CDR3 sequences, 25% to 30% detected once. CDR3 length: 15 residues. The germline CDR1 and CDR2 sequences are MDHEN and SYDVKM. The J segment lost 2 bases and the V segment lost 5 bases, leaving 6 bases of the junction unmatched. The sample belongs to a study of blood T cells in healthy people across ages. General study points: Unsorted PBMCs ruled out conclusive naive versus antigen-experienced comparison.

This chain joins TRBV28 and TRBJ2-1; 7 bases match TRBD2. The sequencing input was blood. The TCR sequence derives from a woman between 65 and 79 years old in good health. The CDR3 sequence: CASSLGGGPYNEQFF. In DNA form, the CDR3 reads TGTGCCAGCAGTCTCGGCGGGGGACCCTACAATGAGCAGTTCTTC.